This T cell receptor beta chain was profiled in a study of blood T cell repertoires in COVID-19. Study background: Specimens from acute and convalescent COVID-19 originated in the United States, Italy and Spain.

Per the germline V gene, CDR1 is LNHDA and CDR2 is SQIVND (reference sequence). The length of the CDR3 is 16 residues. With 6 bases clipped from V and 3 bases from J, the junction kept 7 bases outside the gene matches. The protocol was immunoSEQ multiplex PCR, while the TCRdb copy is restricted to in-frame clones and leaves out a portion. The table has 85,000 to 95,000 clones, around 88% seen once; the top ten hold under 30%. This clonotype was obtained from a human donor in a cohort sampled during active COVID-19. The chain employs TRBV19 and TRBJ1-5, with TRBD1 matching 11 bases. Sequencing input: peripheral blood. CDR3 sequence reads: CASRAKGQGVNQPQHF. As DNA, the CDR3 is TGTGCCAGTAGAGCGAAGGGACAGGGGGTCAATCAGCCCCAGCATTTT.